Following are 7 T cell receptor beta chains from one sample sequenced in a study of human T cells and chemical hapten exposure. Each CDR3 protein gets one entry after TCRdb re-called the RACE reads with MiXCR. The sample consists of roughly 40,000 distinct CDR3 sequences, 9.5% to 15% of them appearing once. Time point given: pre-sensitization, week 0. Treatment here: therapeutic diphenylcyclopropenone sensitization with weekly scalp DPC. The sample was whole blood, taken in connection with sensitization to the hapten diphenylcyclopropenone (DPC). Receptor source: a woman aged 25 to 39 with alopecia areata. Some clones in this sample may be carry-over from other donors' samples.

The V and J genes are TRBV10-1 and TRBJ2-7; 7 bases align to TRBD1. V gave up 3 bases and J gave up 6 bases; unmatched junction bases: 8. Per the germline V gene, CDR1 is WNHNN and CDR2 is SYGVQD (reference sequence). The CDR3 has 14 amino acids. CDR3 protein: CASSERGGRIEQYF. DNA for the CDR3: TGCGCCAGCAGTGAACGAGGGGGCAGGATCGAGCAGTACTTC.

This clonotype came up many times. The chain joins TRBV6-2 or TRBV6-3 to TRBJ2-3; 12 bases fit TRBD2. With 5 bases clipped from V and 7 bases from J, the junction kept 7 bases outside the gene matches. Germline values: CDR1 MNHEY, CDR2 SVGEGT. This CDR3 has 15 residues. For the CDR3, the DNA is TGTGCCAGCAGTGGCCTAGCGGGAGGGCTGAATACGCAGTATTTT. This gives the protein CASSGLAGGLNTQYF.

There are a few counts of this clonotype. The rearrangement joins TRBV6-1 to TRBJ1-5; D uncertain. V lost 7 bases to trimming and J lost 7 bases, with 14 bases between them. Germline CDR1 MNHNS, CDR2 SASEGT. This CDR3 spans 13 amino acids. The CDR3 is CASTPGNGQPQHF. The CDR3 DNA follows: TGTGCCAGCACCCCGGGTAACGGGCAGCCCCAGCATTTT.

This clonotype was detected a few times. The chain has TRBV2 and TRBJ2-5; D not resolved. This CDR3 contains 11 residues. V was trimmed by 3 bases and J by 13 bases, leaving 12 bases between them. CDR1 is SNHLY, CDR2 FYNNEI, per germline. The DNA of the CDR3 is TGTGCCAGCAGTGACCTGCCCATTCGGTACTTC. It is translated as CASSDLPIRYF.

With regard to this clonotype: Since no conserved phenylalanine or tryptophan closes the CDR3, a read error is the likely cause. CDR3: CASSFRQGSTDTQYL. CDR3 DNA: TGTGCCAGCAGTTTTAGACAGGGAAGCACAGATACGCAGTATTTA. The chain is built from TRBV6-2 or TRBV6-3 and TRBJ2-3; 7 bases map to TRBD1. The CDR3 covers 15 residues. Per the germline V gene, CDR1 is MNHEY and CDR2 is SVGEGT. Germline trimming cut 4 bases from V and 0 bases from J; bases unmatched to any gene: 4.

This clonotype was recorded many times. V and J are TRBV20-1 and TRBJ2-3; 8 bases line up with TRBD2. From germline, CDR1 is DFQATT and CDR2 SNEGSKA (reference sequence). This CDR3 comprises 18 residues. Unmatched junction bases numbered 16, after V lost 4 bases and J lost 1 base. CDR3 bases: TGCAGTGCTAAGCGGGAGCCCAAACTGGGGTATCGCACAGATACGCAGTATTTT. This encodes CSAKREPKLGYRTDTQYF.

The gene calls are TRBV6-2 or TRBV6-3 and TRBJ2-5; the match to TRBD1 covers 8 bases. V shed 4 bases and J 3 bases; nucleotides not matched to a gene: 4. CDR3 length: 14 residues. CDR1 is MNHEY, CDR2 SVGEGT, per germline. The CDR3 nucleotides read TGTGCCAGCAGTTCCCGGGACAGGAAAGAGACCCAGTACTTC. Translation gives CASSSRDRKETQYF.